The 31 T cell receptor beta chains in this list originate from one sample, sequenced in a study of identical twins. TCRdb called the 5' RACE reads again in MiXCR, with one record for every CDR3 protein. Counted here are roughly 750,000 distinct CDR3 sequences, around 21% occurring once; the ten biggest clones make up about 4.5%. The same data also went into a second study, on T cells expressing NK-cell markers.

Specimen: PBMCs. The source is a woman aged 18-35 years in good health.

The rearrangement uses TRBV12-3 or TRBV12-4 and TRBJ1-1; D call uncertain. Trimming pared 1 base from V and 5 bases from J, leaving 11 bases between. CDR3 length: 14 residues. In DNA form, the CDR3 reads TGTGCCAGCAGTTTAGAAGGGTTTAGTACTGAAGCTTTCTTT. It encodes CASSLEGFSTEAFF.

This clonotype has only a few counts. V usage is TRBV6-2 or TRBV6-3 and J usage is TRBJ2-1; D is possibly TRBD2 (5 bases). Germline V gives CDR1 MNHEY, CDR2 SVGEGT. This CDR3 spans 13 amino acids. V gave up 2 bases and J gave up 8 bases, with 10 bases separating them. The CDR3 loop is CASSYPTKDEQFF. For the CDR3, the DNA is TGTGCCAGCAGTTACCCGACTAAGGATGAGCAGTTCTTC.

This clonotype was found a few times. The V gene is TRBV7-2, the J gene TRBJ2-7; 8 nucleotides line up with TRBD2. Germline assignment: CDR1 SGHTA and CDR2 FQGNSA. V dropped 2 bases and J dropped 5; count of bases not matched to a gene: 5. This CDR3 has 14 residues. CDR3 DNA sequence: TGTGCCAGCAGCTTAACTAGCGGCCCTAACGAGCAGTACTTC. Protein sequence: CASSLTSGPNEQYF.

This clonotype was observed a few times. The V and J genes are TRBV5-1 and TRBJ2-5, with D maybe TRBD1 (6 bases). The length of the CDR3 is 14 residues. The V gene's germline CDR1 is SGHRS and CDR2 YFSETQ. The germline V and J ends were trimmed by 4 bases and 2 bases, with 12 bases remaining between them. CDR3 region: CASSRDKVQETQYF. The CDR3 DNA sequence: TGCGCCAGCAGCAGGGACAAAGTACAAGAGACCCAGTACTTC.

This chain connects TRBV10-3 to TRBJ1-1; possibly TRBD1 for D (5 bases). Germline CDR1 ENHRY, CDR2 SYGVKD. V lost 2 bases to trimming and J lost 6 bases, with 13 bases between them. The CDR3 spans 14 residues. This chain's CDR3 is CAISETLQEAEAFF. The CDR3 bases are TGTGCCATCAGTGAGACCTTACAGGAGGCTGAAGCTTTCTTT.

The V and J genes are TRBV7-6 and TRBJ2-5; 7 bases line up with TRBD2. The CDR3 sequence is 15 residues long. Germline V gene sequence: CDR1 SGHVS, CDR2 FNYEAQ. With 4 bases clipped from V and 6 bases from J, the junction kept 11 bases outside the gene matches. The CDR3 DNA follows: TGTGCCAGCAGCTCGCCGGGGGGTCAGGGCCAGACCCAGTACTTC. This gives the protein CASSSPGGQGQTQYF.

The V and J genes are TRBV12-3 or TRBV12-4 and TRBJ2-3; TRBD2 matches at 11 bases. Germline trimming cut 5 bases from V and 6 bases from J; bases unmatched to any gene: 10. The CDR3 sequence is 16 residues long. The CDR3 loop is CASSLLAGGISDTQYF. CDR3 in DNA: TGTGCCAGCAGTCTCCTAGCGGGGGGCATCAGTGATACGCAGTATTTT.

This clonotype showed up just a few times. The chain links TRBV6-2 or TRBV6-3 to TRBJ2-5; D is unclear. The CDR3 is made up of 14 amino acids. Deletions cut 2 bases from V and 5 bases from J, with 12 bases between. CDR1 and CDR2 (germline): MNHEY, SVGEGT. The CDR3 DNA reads TGTGCCAGCAGTTACCTAGGGCCCCAGGAGACCCAGTACTTC. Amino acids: CASSYLGPQETQYF.

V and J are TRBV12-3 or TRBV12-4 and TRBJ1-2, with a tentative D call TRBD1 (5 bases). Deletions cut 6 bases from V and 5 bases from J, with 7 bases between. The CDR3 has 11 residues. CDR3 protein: CASRDKYGYTF. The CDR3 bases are TGTGCCAGCAGGGACAAGTATGGCTACACCTTC.

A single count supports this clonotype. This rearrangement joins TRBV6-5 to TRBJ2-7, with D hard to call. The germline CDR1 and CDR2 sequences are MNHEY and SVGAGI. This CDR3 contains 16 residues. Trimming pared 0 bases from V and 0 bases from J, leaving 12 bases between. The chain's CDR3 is CASSYSPALSSYEQYF. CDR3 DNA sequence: TGTGCCAGCAGTTACTCTCCGGCGCTTAGCTCCTACGAGCAGTACTTC.

CDR3 sequence reads: CSVGMGAPRTDTQYF. The CDR3 region has the DNA TGCAGCGTTGGAATGGGGGCGCCCCGCACAGATACGCAGTATTTT. This chain connects TRBV29-1 to TRBJ2-3; a possible D gene is TRBD1 (6 bases). V was cut by 4 bases and J by 1 base, with 15 bases left in between. The CDR3 runs to 15 residues. The V gene's germline CDR1 is SQVTM and CDR2 ANQGSEA.

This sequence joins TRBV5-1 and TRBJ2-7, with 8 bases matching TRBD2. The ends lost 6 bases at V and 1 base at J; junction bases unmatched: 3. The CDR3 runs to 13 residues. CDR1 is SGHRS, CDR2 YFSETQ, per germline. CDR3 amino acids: CASTSGGSYEQYF. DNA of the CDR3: TGCGCCAGCACCTCGGGAGGGTCCTACGAGCAGTACTTC.

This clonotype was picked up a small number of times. Here the CDR3 DNA reads TGTGCCAGCAGTGGCGATACAGGGGGATCCCACAATGAGCAGTTCTTC. It codes for CASSGDTGGSHNEQFF. This sequence joins TRBV6-1 and TRBJ2-1, with 8 positions matching TRBD1. The junction had 10 bases not matched to a gene; V was cut back by 4 bases and J by 5 bases. Looked up from germline, CDR1 is MNHNS and CDR2 is SASEGT. The CDR3 has 16 residues.

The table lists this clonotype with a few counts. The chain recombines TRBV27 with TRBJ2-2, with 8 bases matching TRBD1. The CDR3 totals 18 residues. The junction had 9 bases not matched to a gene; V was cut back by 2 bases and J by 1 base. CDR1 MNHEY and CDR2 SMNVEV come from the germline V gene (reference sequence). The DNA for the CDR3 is TGTGCCAGCAGTTTAGAGACCTACAGGGGGTGGAACACCGGGGAGCTGTTTTTT. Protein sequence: CASSLETYRGWNTGELFF.

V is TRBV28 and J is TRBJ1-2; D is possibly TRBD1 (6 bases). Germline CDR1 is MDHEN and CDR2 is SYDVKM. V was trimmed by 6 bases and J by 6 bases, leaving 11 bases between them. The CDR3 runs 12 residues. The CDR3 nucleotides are TGTGCCAGCAGCCGGCGGACAGATGGCTACACCTTC. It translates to CASSRRTDGYTF.

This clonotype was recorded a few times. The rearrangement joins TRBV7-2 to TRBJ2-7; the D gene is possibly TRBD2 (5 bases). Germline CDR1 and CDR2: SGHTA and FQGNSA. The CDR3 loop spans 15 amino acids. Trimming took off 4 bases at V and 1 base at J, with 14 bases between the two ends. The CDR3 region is CASSSRGGLSYEQYF. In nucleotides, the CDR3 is TGTGCCAGCAGCTCGCGCGGCGGGTTATCCTACGAGCAGTACTTC.

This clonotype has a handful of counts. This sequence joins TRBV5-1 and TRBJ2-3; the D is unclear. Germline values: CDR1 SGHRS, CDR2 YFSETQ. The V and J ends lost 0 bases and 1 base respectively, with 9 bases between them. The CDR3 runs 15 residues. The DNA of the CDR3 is TGCGCCAGCAGCTTGGCCACGGACCGCACAGATACGCAGTATTTT. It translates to CASSLATDRTDTQYF.

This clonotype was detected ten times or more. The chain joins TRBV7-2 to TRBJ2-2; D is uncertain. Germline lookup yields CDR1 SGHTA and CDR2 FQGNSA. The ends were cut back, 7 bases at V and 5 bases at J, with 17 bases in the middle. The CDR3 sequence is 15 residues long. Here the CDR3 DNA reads TGTGCCAGCACCGAATCGATGAGCAGGACCGGGGAGCTGTTTTTT. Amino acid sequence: CASTESMSRTGELFF.

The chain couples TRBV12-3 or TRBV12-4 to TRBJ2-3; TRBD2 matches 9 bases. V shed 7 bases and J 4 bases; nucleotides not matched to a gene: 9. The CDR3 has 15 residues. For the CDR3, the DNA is TGTGCCAGCACCCCTAGCGGGGACCGTCCAGATACGCAGTATTTT. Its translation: CASTPSGDRPDTQYF.

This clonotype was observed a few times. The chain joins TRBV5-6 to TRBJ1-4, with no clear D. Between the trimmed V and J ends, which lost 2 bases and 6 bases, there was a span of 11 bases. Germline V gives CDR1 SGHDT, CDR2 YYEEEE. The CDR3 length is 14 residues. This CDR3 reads CASSFGGVYEKLFF. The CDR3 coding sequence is TGTGCCAGCAGCTTTGGTGGGGTATATGAAAAACTGTTTTTT. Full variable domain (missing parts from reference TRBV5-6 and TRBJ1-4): DAGVTQSPTHLIKTRGQQVTLRCSPKSGHDTVSWYQQALGQGPQFIFQYYEEEERQRGNFPDRFSGHQFPNYSSELNVNALLLGDSALYLCASSFGGVYEKLFFGSGTQLSVL.

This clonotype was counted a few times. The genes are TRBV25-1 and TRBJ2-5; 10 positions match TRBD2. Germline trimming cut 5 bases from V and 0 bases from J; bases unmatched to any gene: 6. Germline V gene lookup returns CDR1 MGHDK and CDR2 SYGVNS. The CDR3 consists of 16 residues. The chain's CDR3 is CASSSTSGAHQETQYF. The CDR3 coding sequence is TGTGCCAGCAGTTCTACTAGCGGGGCCCACCAAGAGACCCAGTACTTC.

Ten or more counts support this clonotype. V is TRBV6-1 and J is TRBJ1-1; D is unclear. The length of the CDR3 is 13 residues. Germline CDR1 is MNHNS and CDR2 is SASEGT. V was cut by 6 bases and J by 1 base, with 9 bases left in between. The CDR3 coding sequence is TGTGCCAGCAGGAGAGACCCGAACACTGAAGCTTTCTTT. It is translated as CASRRDPNTEAFF.

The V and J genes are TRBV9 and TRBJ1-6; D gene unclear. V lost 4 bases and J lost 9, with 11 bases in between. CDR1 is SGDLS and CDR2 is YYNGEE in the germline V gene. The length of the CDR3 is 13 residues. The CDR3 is CASSPKTGSPLHF. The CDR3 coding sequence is TGTGCCAGCAGCCCCAAGACGGGTTCACCCCTCCACTTT.

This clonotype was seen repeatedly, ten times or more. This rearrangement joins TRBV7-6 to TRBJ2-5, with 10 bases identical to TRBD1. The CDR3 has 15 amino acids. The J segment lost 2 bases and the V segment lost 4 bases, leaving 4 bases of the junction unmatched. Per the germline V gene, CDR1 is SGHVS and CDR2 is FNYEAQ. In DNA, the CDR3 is TGTGCCAGCAGCTCGTGGACAGGGGGTCAAGAGACCCAGTACTTC. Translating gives CASSSWTGGQETQYF. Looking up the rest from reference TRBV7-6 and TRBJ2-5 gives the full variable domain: GAGVSQSPRYKVTKRGQDVALRCDPISGHVSLYWYRQALGQGPEFLTYFNYEAQQDKSGLPNDRFSAERPEGSISTLTIQRTEQRDSAMYRCASSSWTGGQETQYFGPGTRLLVL.

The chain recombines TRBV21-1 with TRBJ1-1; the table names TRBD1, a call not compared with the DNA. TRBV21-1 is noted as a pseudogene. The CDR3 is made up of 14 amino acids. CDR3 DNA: TGTGCCAGCGTCAAGGGGATAAGGAACACTGAAGCTTTCTTT. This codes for CASVKGIRNTEAFF.

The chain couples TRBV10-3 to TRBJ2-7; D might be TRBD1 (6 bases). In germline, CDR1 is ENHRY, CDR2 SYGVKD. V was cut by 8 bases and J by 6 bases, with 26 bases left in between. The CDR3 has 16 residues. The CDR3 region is CAIRDEYTGNLGEQYF. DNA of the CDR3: TGTGCCATCCGGGACGAATACACAGGGAACCTGGGCGAGCAGTACTTC.

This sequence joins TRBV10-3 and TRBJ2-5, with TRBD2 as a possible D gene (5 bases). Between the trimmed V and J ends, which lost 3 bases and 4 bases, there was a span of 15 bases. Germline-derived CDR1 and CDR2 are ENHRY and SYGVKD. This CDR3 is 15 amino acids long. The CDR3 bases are TGTGCCATCAGTGATCCACGAACAAGCGGAGAGACCCAGTACTTC. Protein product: CAISDPRTSGETQYF.

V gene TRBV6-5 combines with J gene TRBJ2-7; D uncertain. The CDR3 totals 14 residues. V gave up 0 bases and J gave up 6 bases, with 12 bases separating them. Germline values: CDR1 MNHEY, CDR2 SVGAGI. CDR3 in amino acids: CASSYSTRVSEQYF. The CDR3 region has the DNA TGTGCCAGCAGTTACTCGACAAGGGTCTCCGAGCAGTACTTC.

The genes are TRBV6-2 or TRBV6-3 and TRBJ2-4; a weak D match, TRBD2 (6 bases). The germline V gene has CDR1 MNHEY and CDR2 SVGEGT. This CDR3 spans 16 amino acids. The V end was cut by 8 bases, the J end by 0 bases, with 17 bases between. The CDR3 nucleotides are TGTGCCAGCGCGGGGACCGACTCCCTAGCCAAAAACATTCAGTACTTC. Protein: CASAGTDSLAKNIQYF.

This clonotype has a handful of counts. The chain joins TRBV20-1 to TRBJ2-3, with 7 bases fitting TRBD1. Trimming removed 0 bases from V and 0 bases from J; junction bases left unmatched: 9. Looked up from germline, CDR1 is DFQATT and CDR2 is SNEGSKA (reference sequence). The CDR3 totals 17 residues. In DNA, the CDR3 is TGCAGTGCTAGAGATCACTACAGGGGTCCAAGCACAGATACGCAGTATTTT. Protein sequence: CSARDHYRGPSTDTQYF.

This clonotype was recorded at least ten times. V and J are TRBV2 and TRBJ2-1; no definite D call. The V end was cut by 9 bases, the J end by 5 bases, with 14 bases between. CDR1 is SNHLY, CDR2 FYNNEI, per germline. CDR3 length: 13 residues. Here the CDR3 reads CASPKAEDNEQFF. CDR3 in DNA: TGTGCCAGTCCCAAGGCTGAAGACAATGAGCAGTTCTTC.